This T cell receptor beta chain was sequenced for a study of blood T cell repertoires in COVID-19. As for the study in general: The United States, Italy and Spain supplied acute and convalescent COVID-19 samples. Sample material is recorded as cDNA or gDNA derived from T cells, B-cell-depleted T cells, or PBMCs.

As originally analysed: Amplification of reference gene primers was used by the study to estimate nucleated cell counts. Here immunoSEQ multiplex PCR was the method, and the copy in TCRdb shows in-frame clones only, minus some. The V and J calls and the clone size are those of that table, but D and trimming were determined from the DNA. This table has roughly 140,000 clones, under 90% appearing once. Source material: peripheral blood. This TCR came from a woman aged 80 or over in a cohort sampled during active or convalescent COVID-19.

In DNA form, the CDR3 reads TGCGCCAGCAGCTTCGGACAGACCATGGCCTACAATGAGCAGTTCTTC. Translation: CASSFGQTMAYNEQFF. The chain is built from TRBV4-1 and TRBJ2-1; possibly TRBD1 for D (6 bases). The V and J ends lost 5 bases and 2 bases respectively, with 16 bases between them. This CDR3 has 16 residues. CDR1 is MGHRA, CDR2 YSYEKL, per germline.